The entry below gives a single T cell receptor (beta chain) sequence along with its context. Its antigen is unidentified. The entry originates in a study of cytomegalovirus exposure and HLA in healthy donors. Notes on the study in general: Prior analysis indicated that the majority of TCR beta V segments exhibited productivity approximately 87% or approximately 30% of the time. Later analysis associated a missense DCLRE1C variant with TCR beta V- and J-gene trimming. Analyzed later, association rates of TCRs varied across HLA loci, with DRB1 most and HLA-C fewest.

With 60 Vbeta and 13 Jbeta primers, the PCR was carried out. As handled by the study authors: Later, 75 million to 100 million unique TCR beta chains were counted in an analysis, and some 11 million of them were shared. Sequencing used immunoSEQ multiplex PCR; TCRdb keeps in-frame clones, though not all of them. That table is the source of V, J and clone size, and D and trimming were worked out from the DNA. The sample holds some 200,000 clones, more than 60% seen once. Trimming removed 1 base at V and 6 bases at J, with 13 bases between. Germline V gene sequence: CDR1 LGHNA, CDR2 YSLEER. The CDR3 spans 15 residues.

The sequence was obtained from a woman aged 55-70 years in good health and CMV-seropositive. Sequencing input: PBMCs. The V call is TRBV4-3, the J call TRBJ1-3; D may be TRBD1 (5 bases). Written as DNA, the CDR3 is TGCGCCAGCAGCCAAGTTGGAGGGGTAGTAAACACCATATATTTT. Residues: CASSQVGGVVNTIYF.